This T cell receptor beta chain comes out of a study of T cell responses to AZD1222 COVID-19 vaccine. Study background: Pooling covered second doses at about 4 or about 12 weeks. Regarding the study as a whole: Clonal diversity was possibly underestimated, and white British individuals and females predominated among donors. Unmutated variant regions are reportedly targeted by nearly half of spike-specific TCRs. Sampling that yielded the repertoires occurred only after the peak T cell response.

This clone was picked up a small number of times. Antigen: not known. CDR3 length: 15 amino acids. The V end lost 0 bases, the J end lost 0 bases, and 7 bases lay between the germline ends. Per germline, CDR1 SGDLS and CDR2 YYNGEE. The protocol was immunoSEQ multiplex PCR, while the TCRdb copy is restricted to in-frame clones and leaves out a portion. The table lists about 150,000 clones, approximately 90% of them singletons, with over 1.5% in the top ten. The origin of this receptor is an adult in good health. The rearrangement uses TRBV9 and TRBJ2-1; D is unresolved. This specimen consisted of peripheral blood, obtained on day 0 of AZD1222 vaccination. CDR3 in amino acids: CASSVGTSSYNEQFF. CDR3 bases: TGTGCCAGCAGCGTAGGAACGAGCTCCTACAATGAGCAGTTCTTC.